Listed below are T cell receptor beta chains from one sample, sequenced in a study of cytomegalovirus exposure and HLA in healthy donors. Repertoires were generated with immunoSEQ multiplex PCR, while TCRdb's copy carries only in-frame clones and drops some. The profile covers fewer than 100,000 clones, with just over 90% appearing a single time and 2% to 2.5% taken by the ten largest. Sequenced material: PBMCs. These TCRs come from a man aged 30-40 years in good health and CMV-seronegative. CDR3s leave out the opening cysteine and the closing phenylalanine or tryptophan. Each record gives: V gene, J gene, CDR3 protein.

TRBV20-1,TRBJ2-1,SAVPQVEQF
TRBV7-6,TRBJ2-7,ASSLADRDYEQY
TRBV2,TRBJ2-5,AGGVGQTQY
TRBV7-6,TRBJ2-5,ASSFYYRGEETQY
TRBV7-6,TRBJ1-6,ASSSGQGDSPLH
TRBV9,TRBJ2-5,ASSVGSGETQY
TRBV10-3,TRBJ2-7,AISEKAGGRNEQY
TRBV29-1,TRBJ2-1,SVEHPDRETYNEQF
TRBV21-1,TRBJ1-2,ASSKGLFMATASDGDGYT
TRBV5-8,TRBJ2-4,ASSLETGTVSKNIQY
TRBV7-2,TRBJ1-5,ASSSDRRTDQPQH
TRBV11-2,TRBJ1-2,ASSLVVQDRSYT
TRBV5-1,TRBJ1-3,ASSLAGGSGNTIY